This is a list of T cell receptor beta chains from one sample in a study of Tregs in tolerant kidney transplant recipients. Some clones are missing from TCRdb's copy, which holds only in-frame ones; the method was immunoSEQ multiplex PCR. The sample carries some 57,000 clones, about 90% recorded once. The material was CD8+ T cells from blood (PBMCs), obtained 24 months after the transplant. These receptors came from a human patient who received a combined kidney and bone marrow transplant. Some T cells here may be from the graft donor. The CDR3 runs from the conserved cysteine through the conserved F or W. Each record gives: D gene, clone size, V gene, CDR3 protein. The D gene is left open where the match is weak. Part of the rows lack a size; the others show once, few, many or a class for expanded clones.

D: -
size: -
V: TRBV15
CDR3: CAIQTAYNEQFF

D: TRBD1
size: once
V: TRBV27
CDR3: CASSSGQFTGELFF

D: -
size: -
V: TRBV28
CDR3: CASSFAGSGQPQHF

D: TRBD2
size: -
V: TRBV5-4
CDR3: CASSLQFSGLAARNYNEQFF

D: TRBD2
size: -
V: TRBV12-5
CDR3: CASGVSLTSGRGTDTQYF

D: -
size: -
V: TRBV27
CDR3: CASSPYTPPGYNEQFF

D: TRBD1
size: -
V: TRBV11-2
CDR3: CASSFGTGNTEAFF

D: -
size: -
V: TRBV2
CDR3: CASSPPEEGMEVSEQYF

D: -
size: once
V: TRBV4-1
CDR3: CASSHGTGNSYEQYF

D: TRBD1
size: -
V: TRBV5-5
CDR3: CASSRDRGDMYEQYF

D: -
size: -
V: TRBV7-8
CDR3: CASSLAGRYKPYNEQFF

D: TRBD2
size: -
V: TRBV6-4
CDR3: CASSRLAGGGANVLTF

D: TRBD2
size: -
V: TRBV5-3
CDR3: CARSLAGGLYEQYF

D: -
size: -
V: TRBV7-8
CDR3: CASTAGGVFYEQYF

D: TRBD2
size: -
V: TRBV9
CDR3: CASSPLWGGQETQYF

D: -
size: -
V: TRBV11-2
CDR3: CASSGGSTYGYTF

D: -
size: -
V: TRBV19
CDR3: CASSWGDGANVLTF

D: TRBD1
size: -
V: TRBV6-1
CDR3: CAAPGQGPYEQYF

D: -
size: -
V: TRBV4-3
CDR3: CASSQASGGGLYNEQFF

D: TRBD2
size: -
V: TRBV7-9
CDR3: CASSRSGSSYNEQFF

D: -
size: -
V: TRBV14
CDR3: CASSQVDLTKLSGELFF

D: TRBD1
size: once
V: TRBV10-1
CDR3: CASSELRDRGSYGYTF

D: -
size: -
V: TRBV4-2
CDR3: CASSPLDSPWEQFF

D: TRBD2
size: -
V: TRBV6-1
CDR3: CASSGTSGGSDTQYF

D: -
size: -
V: TRBV5-6
CDR3: CASSEITRDNEQFF

D: TRBD1
size: -
V: TRBV28
CDR3: CASSLDRDRHTIYF

D: TRBD1
size: -
V: TRBV7-9
CDR3: CASSQDRGQFF

D: -
size: -
V: TRBV27
CDR3: CASSLGALQPQHF

D: TRBD2
size: -
V: TRBV7-3
CDR3: CASSLEAGPANEQFF

D: -
size: -
V: TRBV5-1
CDR3: CASSLEPSHGGHGYTF

D: -
size: -
V: TRBV30
CDR3: CAWTQGDEQYF

D: TRBD1
size: few
V: TRBV7-9
CDR3: CASSQGQGISGELFF

D: -
size: -
V: TRBV11-3
CDR3: CALPSGVITSTDTQYF

D: -
size: once
V: TRBV5-5
CDR3: CASSLARGTSEETQYF

D: -
size: -
V: TRBV9
CDR3: CASSVVVGGDTQYF